Listed here is a single TCR beta chain. There is no known antigen for this receptor. Base qualities are not provided; no much larger clone lies one nucleotide away. The sample comes from a study of blood T cells in healthy people across ages (dated by TCRdb to the mid-2010s). For the study in its entirety: Template switching captured roughly one uniquely barcoded TCR beta cDNA molecule per two T cells in model experiments. The donors were split into four age groups: young (average around 15 years), middle-aged (roughly 40), aged (approximately 60) and long-lived (roughly 77). To avoid experimental bias, donors of different ages were randomly spread across the sequencing lanes. To track age-related changes in TCR beta repertoire diversity, the study relied on deep sequencing normalized with unique cDNA molecular identifiers. The study analyzed two additional independent replicas of 1 million unique cDNA reads from the same blood draw for two donors, one aged 18 to 29 and one aged 80 or older. Overall study outcomes, separate from this receptor: Estimates of total diversity from one million sequenced T cells were regarded as lower bounds and underestimates. The long-lived group showed more naive CD4+ T cells, fewer expanded clones and increased TCR diversity than the aged group, suggesting age selection. There was a strong correlation between observed TCR beta diversity and the percentage of naive T cells measured by flow cytometry. As age increased, observed TCR beta diversity per million T cells dropped in a roughly linear way, and a significant reduction was already evident by age around 41. Because donor CMV infection status was unknown, age-related changes in expanded clonotypes were potentially confounded. Because profiling used bulk unsorted PBMCs, naive and antigen-experienced compartments could not be compared conclusively.

Per the germline V gene, MNHEY is the CDR1 and SVGEGT is the CDR2. The CDR3, cysteine through phenylalanine, is 17 amino acids long. Just the 51-base CDR3 DNA is kept, in frame starting at base 1. Libraries were made using 5' RACE. Sequencing was performed on an Illumina HiSeq 2500. A second PCR of roughly 7 to 11 cycles was run with a J-beta primer mix and a sample-barcoded 5' primer. A unique molecular identifier was introduced onto each TCR beta cDNA molecule by a template-switch 5' adaptor carrying 12 random nucleotides. Each sample yielded at least 2.5 million CDR3-containing paired-end reads. All of the RNA was converted into first-strand cDNA using the Mint cDNA synthesis kit, with a TRBC-specific oligonucleotide serving as the primer. Following uracil-DNA glycosylase treatment, all cDNA underwent a first 18-cycle PCR with the universal primers M1SS and BC2_uni_R. In the authors' own workflow: Each sample was normalized by randomly selecting 1 million high-quality reads, each carrying a distinct molecular identifier. Instead of being binned into consensus sequences, reads that shared molecular identifiers were thrown out. CDR3 identification, clonotype clustering and error correction used MiTCR with a Q25 quality threshold and the strictest error-elimination algorithm. A nonparametric unseen species model using Euler transformation provided a lower-bound estimate of total TCR beta diversity. The public sequencing data were trimmed at Q25 with fastp and processed into clonotypes with MiXCR by TCRdb, which kept only in-frame beta chains. Identical CDR3 proteins give one entry, which carries the most common genes and DNA. The authors' filters were not applied to this entry. A total of about 1.8 million distinct CDR3 sequences appear in this sample, about 50% of them only once. 2.1% of the sample belongs to the ten largest clones.

Donors were 35 to 40 systemically healthy Caucasian individuals from Russia aged roughly 6 to 100 years. Each donor gave 8 to 10 milliliters of peripheral blood, collected into EDTA-treated Vacutainer tubes. Ficoll-Paque density-gradient centrifugation was used to isolate PBMCs, with at least 6.5 million obtained per sample. Trizol reagent was used to extract total RNA from the PBMCs, yielding at least 6 micrograms per sample. Naive CD45RAhigh/CD27high T cell percentages were measured by flow cytometry on a PBMC aliquot from every donor. Sequencing input: blood. The sequence links TRBV6-2 or TRBV6-3 to TRBJ2-1; the D gene could be either TRBD1 or TRBD2, each agreeing at 6 bases. Gene TRBJ2-7 matches the end of the DNA better, so the J call may be wrong. The TCR sequence derives from a woman in her thirties or forties in good health. The bases read TGTGCCAGCAGTTACCGCTTGGGGGGCTTTTCCTACAATGAGCAGTACTTC. Translated, this is CASSYRLGGFSYNEQYF.